This TCR beta chain is from a study of cytomegalovirus exposure and HLA in healthy donors. Points from the study as a whole: A previous analysis found most TCR beta V segments productive roughly 90% or roughly 30% of the time.

In the PCR, 60 Vbeta and 13 Jbeta primers were used. The table came from immunoSEQ multiplex PCR; TCRdb's copy has only in-frame clones and leaves some out. The table has approximately 85,000 clones, 62% seen once; the top ten hold roughly 6%. Trimming removed 7 bases from V and 9 bases from J; junction bases left unmatched: 14. This CDR3 region has 15 residues. Germline-derived CDR1 and CDR2 are SGHAT and FQDESV (reference sequence). With regard to this clone: Its antigen is unknown.

Specimen: PBMCs. V gene TRBV11-1 combines with J gene TRBJ2-1; 8 bases line up with TRBD1. This sequence was found in a woman in her 30s in good health and CMV-seropositive. CDR3 region: CASTPGQGPTFEQFF. As DNA, the CDR3 is TGTGCCAGCACACCTGGACAGGGCCCGACCTTTGAGCAGTTCTTC.